Listed below are T cell receptor beta chains from one sample, sequenced in a study of shared clonotypes between healthy human individuals. Only in-frame clones appear in the TCRdb table, and some are missing; sequencing was by immunoSEQ multiplex PCR. There are about 2.5 million clones in the sample; less than 95% occur only once, and approximately 0.4% lies in the top ten. Sequencing was performed on naive CD4+ T cells from PBMCs. Receptor source: a man younger than 35 in good health. Some clones in this sample may be carry-over from other donors' samples. The CDR3 runs from the conserved cysteine through the conserved F or W. The D gene is left open where the match is weak. Not all rows give a size; the values are once, few, many and, for expanded clones, a class.

>few|-|TRBJ1-2|TRBV7-2
CASSLGPEYGYTF
TGTGCCAGCAGCTTAGGGCCAGAGTATGGCTACACCTTC
>-|TRBD2|TRBJ2-1|TRBV5-4
CASSAGLAGGPGNEQFF
TGTGCCAGCAGCGCCGGACTAGCGGGAGGCCCCGGCAATGAGCAGTTCTTC
>-|-|TRBJ2-5|TRBV6-1
CASSESGRRETQYF
TGTGCCAGCAGTGAATCGGGCAGGCGAGAGACCCAGTACTTC
>-|TRBD1|TRBJ2-7|TRBV10-1
CASSVRTGLLYEQYF
TGCGCCAGCAGTGTCCGGACAGGGCTGCTCTACGAGCAGTACTTC
>once|-|TRBJ2-1|TRBV10-3
CAISARENEQFF
TGTGCCATCAGTGCCAGGGAGAATGAGCAGTTCTTC
>once|TRBD2|TRBJ2-1|TRBV7-3
CASRPSPGAGNEQFF
TGTGCCAGTAGACCTAGCCCGGGAGCGGGGAATGAGCAGTTCTTC
>-|-|TRBJ2-4|TRBV5-8
CASSSRGLAKNIQYF
TGTGCCAGCAGCTCCCGTGGACTAGCCAAAAACATTCAGTACTTC
>-|-|TRBJ1-2|TRBV14
CASSQAGTREGGYTF
TGTGCCAGCAGCCAAGCCGGGACACGAGAAGGGGGCTACACCTTC
>few|-|TRBJ1-1|TRBV6-1
CASSEVRAFF
TGTGCCAGCAGTGAAGTGAGAGCTTTCTTT
>-|TRBD1|TRBJ1-4|TRBV19
CASSIDPGQLNEKLFF
TGTGCCAGTAGTATAGATCCGGGACAGCTTAATGAAAAACTGTTTTTT
>-|-|TRBJ2-1|TRBV7-9
CASSTGYNEQFF
TGTGCCAGCAGCACAGGATACAATGAGCAGTTCTTC
>-|TRBD1|TRBJ1-1|TRBV5-4
CASTTGTGAGTEAFF
TGTGCCAGCACCACCGGGACAGGGGCGGGAACTGAAGCTTTCTTT
>few|-|TRBJ1-1|TRBV2
CASSEISHTEAFF
TGTGCCAGCAGTGAGATAAGCCACACTGAAGCTTTCTTT
>-|-|TRBJ2-1|TRBV5-4
CASSSPRGAYNEQFF
TGTGCCAGCAGCTCCCCGCGCGGGGCCTACAATGAGCAGTTCTTC
>-|-|TRBJ1-1|TRBV6-5
CASRSGLRNTEAFF
TGTGCCAGCAGGTCCGGACTGAGGAACACTGAAGCTTTCTTT
>-|TRBD1|TRBJ2-5|TRBV19
CASSPTGQGRKTQYF
TGTGCCAGTAGTCCAACCGGACAGGGCCGAAAGACCCAGTACTTC
>-|-|TRBJ2-7|TRBV15
CATSVNGGAYEQYF
TGTGCCACCAGCGTAAATGGGGGGGCATACGAGCAGTACTTC
>-|-|TRBJ1-6|TRBV4-3
CASSQEEGKGSPLHF
TGCGCCAGCAGCCAAGAGGAGGGGAAGGGTTCACCCCTCCACTTT
>-|TRBD2|TRBJ2-5|TRBV5-4
CASSFPGLEKETQYF
TGTGCCAGCAGCTTCCCGGGACTAGAGAAAGAGACCCAGTACTTC
>once|-|TRBJ1-3|TRBV5-1
CASSLAGQTSGNTIYF
TGCGCCAGCAGCCTCGCCGGACAGACCTCTGGAAACACCATATATTTT
>-|-|TRBJ1-2|TRBV6-6
CASSYTLQAPYTF
TGTGCCAGCAGTTACACCTTGCAGGCCCCCTACACCTTC
>once|-|TRBJ1-1|TRBV11-2
CASSFGQSNTEAFF
TGTGCCAGCAGCTTCGGGCAGTCGAACACTGAAGCTTTCTTT
>-|-|TRBJ1-5|TRBV19
CASSPSLRGNNQPQHF
TGTGCCAGTAGTCCATCTCTGAGGGGGAACAATCAGCCCCAGCATTTT
>-|TRBD1|TRBJ2-2|TRBV6-1
CASSELRDSFTGELFF
TGTGCCAGCAGTGAACTTAGGGACAGTTTCACCGGGGAGCTGTTTTTT
>-|TRBD1|TRBJ1-2|TRBV29-1
CSSSGQGTNYGYTF
TGCAGCTCATCTGGACAGGGCACAAACTATGGCTACACCTTC
>-|-|TRBJ2-2|TRBV18
CASSPPTGMLGTGELFF
TGTGCCAGCTCACCACCTACAGGGATGTTAGGCACCGGGGAGCTGTTTTTT